Described below is a single TCR beta chain sequence and its context. Its antigen is unidentified. cDNA libraries for TCR alpha and TCR beta, carrying sample barcodes and UMIs, came from 5'RACE with constant-segment primers. TCRdb reanalysed the 5' RACE reads using MiXCR and keeps one entry per CDR3 protein. The sample carries around 410,000 distinct CDR3 sequences, less than 25% recorded once. The sample is drawn from a study of T-cell memory formation after mild COVID-19. About the study: Largely, TCR clusters stayed within a single donor. Study-wide results and caveats: Memory from before infection featured some responding clones, which suggests cross-reactive memory joined.

Trimming removed 6 bases from V and 2 bases from J, with 16 bases in between. This CDR3 is built from 14 residues. The germline gives CDR1 DFQATT, CDR2 SNEGSKA (reference sequence). Source material: PBMCs or a T cell subset sorted from them (not recorded which). This clonotype was sampled from an adult woman who had mild COVID-19 (a few samples of this study predate the infection). Cell type and time point are not known. The chain has TRBV20-1 and TRBJ1-2; no definite D call. The CDR3 sequence is CSAHGINLNYGYTF. The CDR3, as DNA: TGCAGTGCCCACGGAATAAATTTGAACTATGGCTACACCTTC.